This T cell receptor (beta chain) was captured in a study of cytomegalovirus exposure and HLA in healthy donors. Study-wide points: In a later analysis, TCR beta V- and J-gene trimming was associated with a missense DCLRE1C variant.

This clone has a handful of counts. Its target is unknown. The CDR3 consists of 15 residues. Looked up from germline, CDR1 is MNHEY and CDR2 is SVGAGI. V was pared by 6 bases and J by 0 bases, with 7 bases of the junction left unmatched. At the time of sampling, donors were nominally healthy, though unrecorded immune exposures were likely. PCR involved 60 Vbeta and 13 Jbeta primers. Profiling relied on immunoSEQ multiplex PCR, and the TCRdb table lists in-frame clones only, not all of them. The sample carries 200,000 or so clones, more than 75% recorded once. The J gene is TRBJ2-7, the V gene TRBV6-5; 8 nucleotides line up with TRBD1. The clonotype comes from a human donor in good health. Sample: PBMCs. The CDR3 bases are TGTGCCAGCAGCACCCACGGGACAGGCTCCTACGAGCAGTACTTC. Protein sequence: CASSTHGTGSYEQYF.